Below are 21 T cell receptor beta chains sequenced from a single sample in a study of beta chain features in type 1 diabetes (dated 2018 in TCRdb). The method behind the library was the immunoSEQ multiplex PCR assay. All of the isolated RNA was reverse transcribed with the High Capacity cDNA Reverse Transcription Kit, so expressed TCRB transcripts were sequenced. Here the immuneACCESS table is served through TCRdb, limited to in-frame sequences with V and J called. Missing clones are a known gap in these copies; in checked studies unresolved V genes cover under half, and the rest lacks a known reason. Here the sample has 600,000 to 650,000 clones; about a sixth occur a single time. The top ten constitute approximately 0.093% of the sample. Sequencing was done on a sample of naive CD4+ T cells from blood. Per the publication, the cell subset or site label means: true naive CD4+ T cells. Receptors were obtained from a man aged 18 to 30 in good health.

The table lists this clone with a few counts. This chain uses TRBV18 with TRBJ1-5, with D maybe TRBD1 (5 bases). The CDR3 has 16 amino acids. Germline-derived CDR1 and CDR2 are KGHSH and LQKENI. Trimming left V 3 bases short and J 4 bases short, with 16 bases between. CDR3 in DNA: TGTGCCAGCTCACCCGGGGGACCAAAGTCGAATCAGCCCCAGCATTTT. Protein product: CASSPGGPKSNQPQHF.

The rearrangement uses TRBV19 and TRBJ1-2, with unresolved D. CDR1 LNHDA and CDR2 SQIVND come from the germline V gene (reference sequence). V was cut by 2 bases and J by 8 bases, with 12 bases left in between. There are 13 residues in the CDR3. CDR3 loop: CASSISGRGGYTF. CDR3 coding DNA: TGTGCCAGTAGTATATCGGGGAGAGGCGGCTACACCTTC.

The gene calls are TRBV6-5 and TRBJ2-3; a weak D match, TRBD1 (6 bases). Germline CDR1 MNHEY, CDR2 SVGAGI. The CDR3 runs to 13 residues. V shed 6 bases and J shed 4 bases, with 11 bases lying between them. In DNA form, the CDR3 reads TGTGCCAGCAGCAGCACAGGGCCAGATACGCAGTATTTT. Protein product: CASSSTGPDTQYF.

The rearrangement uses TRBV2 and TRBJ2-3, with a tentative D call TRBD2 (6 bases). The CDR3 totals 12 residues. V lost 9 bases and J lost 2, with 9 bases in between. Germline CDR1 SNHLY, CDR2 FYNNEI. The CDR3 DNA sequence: TGTGCCAGGGCGGGGTTCACAGATACGCAGTATTTT. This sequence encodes CARAGFTDTQYF.

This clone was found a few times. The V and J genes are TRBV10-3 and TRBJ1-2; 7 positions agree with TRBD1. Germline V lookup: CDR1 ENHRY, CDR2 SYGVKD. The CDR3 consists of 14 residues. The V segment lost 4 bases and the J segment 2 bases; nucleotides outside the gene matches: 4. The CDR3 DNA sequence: TGTGCCATCAGTGGGGCGGGACAGAACTATGGCTACACCTTC. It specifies CAISGAGQNYGYTF.

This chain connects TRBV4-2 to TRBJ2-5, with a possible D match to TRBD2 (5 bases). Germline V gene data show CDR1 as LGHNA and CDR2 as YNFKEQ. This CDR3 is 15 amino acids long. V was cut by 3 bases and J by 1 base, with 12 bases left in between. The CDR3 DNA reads TGTGCCAGCAGCCACGCTACCGGGGTCCAAGAGACCCAGTACTTC. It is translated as CASSHATGVQETQYF.

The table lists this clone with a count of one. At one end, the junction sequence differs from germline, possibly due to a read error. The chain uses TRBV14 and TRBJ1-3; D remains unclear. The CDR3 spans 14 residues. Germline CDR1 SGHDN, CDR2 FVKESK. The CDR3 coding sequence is TGTGCCAGCAGCCAAGATATTAACACCGGGGATTCGACGTTT. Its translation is CASSQDINTGDSTF. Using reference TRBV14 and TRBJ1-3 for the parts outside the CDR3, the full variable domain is EAGVTQFPSHSVIEKGQTVTLRCDPISGHDNLYWYRRVMGKEIKFLLHFVKESKQDESGMPNNRFLAERTGGTYSTLKVQPAELEDSGVYFCASSQDINTGDSTFGEGSWLTVV.

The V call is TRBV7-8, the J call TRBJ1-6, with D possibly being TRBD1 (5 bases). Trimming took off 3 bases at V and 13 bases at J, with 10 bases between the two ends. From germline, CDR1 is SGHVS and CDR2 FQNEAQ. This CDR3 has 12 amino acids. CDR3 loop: CASSFSGSPLHF. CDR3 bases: TGTGCCAGCAGCTTTTCAGGGTCTCCCCTCCACTTT.

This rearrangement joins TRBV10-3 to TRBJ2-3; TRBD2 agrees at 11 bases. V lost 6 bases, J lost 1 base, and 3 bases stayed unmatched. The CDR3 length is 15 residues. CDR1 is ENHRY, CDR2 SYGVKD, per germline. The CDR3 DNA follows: TGTGCCATCAGGCTACTAGCGGGAGGCACAGATACGCAGTATTTT. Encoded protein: CAIRLLAGGTDTQYF.

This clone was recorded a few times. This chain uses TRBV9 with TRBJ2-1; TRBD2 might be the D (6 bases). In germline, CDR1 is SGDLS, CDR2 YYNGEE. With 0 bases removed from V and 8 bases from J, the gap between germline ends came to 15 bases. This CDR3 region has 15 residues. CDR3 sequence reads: CASSVVALEGYEQFF. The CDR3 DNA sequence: TGTGCCAGCAGCGTAGTGGCCTTGGAGGGCTATGAGCAGTTCTTC.

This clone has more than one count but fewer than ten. CDR3 DNA sequence: TGTGCCAGCAGTCCGACAGACTCAGAGTCGGGGAGCTACACCTTC. Encoded protein: CASSPTDSESGSYTF. The V call is TRBV4-2, the J call TRBJ1-2; a possible D gene is TRBD1 (5 bases). V was trimmed by 6 bases and J by 9 bases, leaving 23 bases between them. The CDR3 has 15 amino acids. Germline assignment: CDR1 LGHNA and CDR2 YNFKEQ.

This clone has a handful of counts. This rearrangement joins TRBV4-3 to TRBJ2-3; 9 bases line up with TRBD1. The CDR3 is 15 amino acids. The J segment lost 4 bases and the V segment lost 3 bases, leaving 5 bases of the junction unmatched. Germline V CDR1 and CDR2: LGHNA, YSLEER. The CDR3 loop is CASSQGGQGSDTQYF. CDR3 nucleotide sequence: TGCGCCAGCAGCCAGGGAGGACAGGGGTCAGATACGCAGTATTTT.

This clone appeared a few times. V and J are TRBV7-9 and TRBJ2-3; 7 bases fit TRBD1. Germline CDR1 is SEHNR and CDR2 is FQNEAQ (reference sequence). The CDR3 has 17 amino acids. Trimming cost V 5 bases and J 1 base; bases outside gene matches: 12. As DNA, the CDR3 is TGTGCCAGCAGCCGCCACAGGGGACCCTCGGGCACAGATACGCAGTATTTT. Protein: CASSRHRGPSGTDTQYF.

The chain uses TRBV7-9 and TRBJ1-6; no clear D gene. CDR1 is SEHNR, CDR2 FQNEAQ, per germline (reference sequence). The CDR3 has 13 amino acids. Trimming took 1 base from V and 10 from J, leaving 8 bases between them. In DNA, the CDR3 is TGTGCCAGCAGCTTAGAGGGAAGATCACCCCTCCACTTT. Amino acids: CASSLEGRSPLHF.

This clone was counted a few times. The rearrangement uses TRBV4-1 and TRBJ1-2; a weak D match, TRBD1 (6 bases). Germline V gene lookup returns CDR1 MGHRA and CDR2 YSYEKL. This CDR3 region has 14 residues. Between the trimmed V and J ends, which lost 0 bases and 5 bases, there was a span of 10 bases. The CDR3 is CASSQDGRGYGYTF. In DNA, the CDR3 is TGCGCCAGCAGCCAAGATGGCAGGGGATATGGCTACACCTTC.

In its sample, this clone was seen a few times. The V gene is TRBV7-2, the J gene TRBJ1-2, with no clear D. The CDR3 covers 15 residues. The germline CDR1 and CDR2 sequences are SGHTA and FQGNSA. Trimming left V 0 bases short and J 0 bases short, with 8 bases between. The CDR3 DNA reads TGTGCCAGCAGCTTAGCTGCGATCTCTAACTATGGCTACACCTTC. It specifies CASSLAAISNYGYTF.

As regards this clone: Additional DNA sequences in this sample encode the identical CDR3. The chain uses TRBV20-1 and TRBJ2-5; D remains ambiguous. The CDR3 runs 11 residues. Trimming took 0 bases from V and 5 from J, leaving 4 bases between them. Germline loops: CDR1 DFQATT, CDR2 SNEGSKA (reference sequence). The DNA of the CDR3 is TGCAGTGCTAGAGATCGGGAGACCCAGTACTTC. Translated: CSARDRETQYF.

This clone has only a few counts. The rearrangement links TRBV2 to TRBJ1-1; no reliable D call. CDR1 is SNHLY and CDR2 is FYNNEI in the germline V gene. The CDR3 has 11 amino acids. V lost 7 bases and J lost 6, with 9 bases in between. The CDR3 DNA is TGTGCCAGCACCATTTTGTCTGAAGCTTTCTTT. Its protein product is CASTILSEAFF.

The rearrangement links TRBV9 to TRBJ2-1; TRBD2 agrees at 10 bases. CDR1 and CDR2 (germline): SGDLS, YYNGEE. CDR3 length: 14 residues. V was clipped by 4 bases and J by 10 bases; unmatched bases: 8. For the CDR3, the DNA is TGTGCCAGCAGCACTAGCGGGGCGGTCGGGGAGCAGTTCTTC. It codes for CASSTSGAVGEQFF.

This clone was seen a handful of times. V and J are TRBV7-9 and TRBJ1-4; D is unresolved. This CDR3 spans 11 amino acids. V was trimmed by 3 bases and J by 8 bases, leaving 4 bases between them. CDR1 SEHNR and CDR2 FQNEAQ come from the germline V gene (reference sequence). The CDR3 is CASSFREKLFF. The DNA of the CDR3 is TGTGCCAGCAGCTTTAGGGAAAAACTGTTTTTT.

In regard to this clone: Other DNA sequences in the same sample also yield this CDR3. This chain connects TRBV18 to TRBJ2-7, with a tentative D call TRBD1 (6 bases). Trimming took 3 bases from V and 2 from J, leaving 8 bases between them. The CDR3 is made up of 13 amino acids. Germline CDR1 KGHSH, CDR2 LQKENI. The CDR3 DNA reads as TGTGCCAGCTCACCCAGGGGCCCCTACGAGCAGTACTTC. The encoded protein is CASSPRGPYEQYF. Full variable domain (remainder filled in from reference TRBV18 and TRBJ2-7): NAGVMQNPRHLVRRRGQEARLRCSPMKGHSHVYWYRQLPEEGLKFMVYLQKENIIDESGMPKERFSAEFPKEGPSILRIQQVVRGDSAAYFCASSPRGPYEQYFGPGTRLTVT.